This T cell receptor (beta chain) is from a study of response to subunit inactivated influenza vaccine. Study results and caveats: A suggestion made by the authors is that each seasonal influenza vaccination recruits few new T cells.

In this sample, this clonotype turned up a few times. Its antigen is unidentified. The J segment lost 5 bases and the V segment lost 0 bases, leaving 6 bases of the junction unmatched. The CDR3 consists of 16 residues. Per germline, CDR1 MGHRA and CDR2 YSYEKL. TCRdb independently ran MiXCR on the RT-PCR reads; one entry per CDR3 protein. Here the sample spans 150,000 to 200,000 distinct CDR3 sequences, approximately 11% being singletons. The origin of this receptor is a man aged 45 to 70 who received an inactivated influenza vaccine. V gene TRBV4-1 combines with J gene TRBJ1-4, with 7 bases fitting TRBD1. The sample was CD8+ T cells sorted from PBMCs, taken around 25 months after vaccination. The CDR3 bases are TGCGCCAGCAGCCAAGATCTCGACAGGGCGAATGAAAAACTGTTTTTT. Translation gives CASSQDLDRANEKLFF.